These 21 T cell receptor beta chains came from one sample sequenced in a study of immune characterization of retroperitoneal liposarcoma. TCRdb itself ran the PCR reads through MiXCR, one entry per CDR3 protein. The sample comprises 9,000 to 10,000 distinct CDR3 sequences, around a quarter of which are singletons, and around 8% rests with the top ten. The material sequenced was tumor tissue. Receptor source: a male donor with retroperitoneal liposarcoma.

The sample holds a few counts of this clonotype. The chain links TRBV12-3 or TRBV12-4 to TRBJ2-3; 14 bases are a match to TRBD2. J lost 5 bases, V lost 6 bases, and 4 bases had no gene match. The CDR3 runs to 15 residues. The CDR3 region is CASRRLAGGKDTQYF. The DNA for the CDR3 is TGTGCCAGCAGACGACTAGCGGGGGGGAAAGATACGCAGTATTTT.

For this clonotype: The junction does not match germline at one end; this may be a read error. This sequence joins TRBV5-3 and TRBJ1-2; D ambiguous. TRBV5-3 is assigned to the ORF class and has an uncertain function. The CDR3 loop spans 12 amino acids. CDR3 nucleotide sequence: TGTGCCAGCAGCTCCGTTGGGAGCGGCTACACCTTC. Protein sequence: CASSSVGSGYTF.

This clonotype occurred a few times. J is TRBJ2-3 and V is TRBV6-1; D is possibly TRBD1 (5 bases). Germline V gene lookup returns CDR1 MNHNS and CDR2 SASEGT. The V and J ends lost 1 base and 3 bases respectively, with 11 bases between them. CDR3 length equals 15 residues. CDR3 in amino acids: CASSEVGVSTDTQYF. CDR3 coding DNA: TGTGCCAGCAGTGAAGTAGGGGTTAGTACAGATACGCAGTATTTT.

Turning to this clonotype: Because the CDR3's place on the DNA is in doubt, the DNA is left out and the CDR3 is given as listed by TCRdb. The V and J genes are TRBV6-5 and TRBJ1-6. Germline CDR1 and CDR2: MNHEY and SVGAGI. 22 amino acids form the CDR3, both terminal residues included. The CDR3 loop reads CASSEREQETQYFGPYNSPLHF.

J is TRBJ2-1 and V is TRBV6-6, with 7 bases that match TRBD2. Germline CDR1 and CDR2: MNHNY and SVGAGI (reference sequence). The CDR3 covers 14 residues. V lost 4 bases and J lost 10; bases outside the gene matches: 10. The CDR3 DNA sequence: TGTGCCAGCAGTTTGGTAACGGGGGGTTACGAGCAGTTCTTC. Translation gives CASSLVTGGYEQFF.

This clonotype appeared many times. This chain connects TRBV7-6 to TRBJ2-3, with TRBD2 identical over 8 bases. Germline V gene sequence: CDR1 SGHVS, CDR2 FNYEAQ. The CDR3 consists of 17 residues. V shed 1 base and J 0 bases; nucleotides not matched to a gene: 6. CDR3 sequence reads: CASSLVGTSGSTDTQYF. The CDR3 DNA is TGTGCCAGCAGCTTAGTAGGCACTAGCGGAAGCACAGATACGCAGTATTTT.

This clonotype was detected a few times. The gene calls are TRBV10-2 and TRBJ2-7, with 7 bases lining up with TRBD2. The J call may be incorrect, as the DNA end agrees better with TRBJ2-5. Germline CDR1 and CDR2: WSHSY and SAAADI. The CDR3 consists of 17 residues. The DNA for the CDR3 is TGCGCCAGCAGTGACCCAATGGATGGGAGGGCCCAAGAGACCCAGTACTTC. Protein product: CASSDPMDGRAQETQYF.

In its sample, this clonotype is medium-sized (0.01 to 0.1%). This chain uses TRBV6-6 with TRBJ2-5, with TRBD1 matching 10 bases. V dropped 5 bases and J dropped 5; count of bases not matched to a gene: 11. The CDR3 is 16 residues long. Germline V gene lookup returns CDR1 MNHNY and CDR2 SVGAGI (reference sequence). The CDR3 region has the DNA TGTGCCAGCAGTCCCGGGACAGGGGTCCTTCGGGAGACCCAGTACTTC. Its protein is CASSPGTGVLRETQYF.

This sequence joins TRBV6-6 and TRBJ2-1; tentative D call: TRBD2 (7 bases). The DNA end favors TRBJ2-7, so the J call may be wrong. Germline-derived CDR1 and CDR2 are MNHNY and SVGAGI (reference sequence). CDR3 length equals 15 residues. The CDR3 reads CASSYTSTGLGEQYF. As DNA, the CDR3 is TGTGCCAGCAGTTACACCTCGACAGGACTAGGAGAGCAGTACTTC.

The chain couples TRBV6-6 to TRBJ2-5; no clear D gene. The J call is doubtful: the DNA matches TRBJ2-1 better. Germline V CDR1 and CDR2: MNHNY, SVGAGI (reference sequence). This CDR3 contains 17 residues. CDR3 sequence (DNA): TGTGCCAGCAGTTACTCTGCCTTAAGGGTGCTGTCGGAGACCCAGTTCTTC. Translation: CASSYSALRVLSETQFF.

This clonotype was seen repeatedly, ten times or more. The V and J genes are TRBV7-2 and TRBJ2-1; TRBD2 matches at 14 bases. Gene TRBJ2-7 matches the end of the DNA better, so the J call may be wrong. Germline lookup yields CDR1 SGHTA and CDR2 FQGNSA. The CDR3 consists of 14 residues. The CDR3 DNA follows: TGTGCCAGCAGCTGGGGGACTAGCGGGAGTGAGCAGTACTTC. As protein: CASSWGTSGSEQYF.

This clonotype was counted only a few times. This chain links TRBV27 with TRBJ1-2; 7 nucleotides align to TRBD1. Germline assignment: CDR1 MNHEY and CDR2 SMNVEV (reference sequence). After removal of 2 bases from V and 7 bases from J, the junction contained 7 bases not matched to a gene. The CDR3 sequence is 14 residues long. This CDR3 reads CASSLEPDRSGYTF. The CDR3 DNA reads as TGTGCCAGCAGTTTAGAACCGGACAGGAGTGGCTACACCTTC.

The table lists this clonotype with many counts. The chain carries TRBV24-1 and TRBJ2-1; a possible D gene is TRBD1 (6 bases). CDR3 length equals 13 residues. V lost 4 bases to trimming and J lost 10 bases, with 13 bases between them. CDR1 is KGHDR, CDR2 SFDVKD, per germline. CDR3 coding DNA: TGTGCCACCAGTGAAGTCGGTGGGGGCGAGCAGTTCTTC. It codes for CATSEVGGGEQFF.

This clonotype showed up just a few times. The chain couples TRBV6-1 to TRBJ2-5; D remains ambiguous. V was shortened by 8 bases and J by 7 bases, with 11 bases between the two germline ends. The CDR3 consists of 11 residues. The germline gives CDR1 MNHNS, CDR2 SASEGT. CDR3 bases: TGTGCCAGCCTCTCAGTCGGGACCCAGTACTTC. This translates into CASLSVGTQYF.

This clonotype came up once. The J gene is TRBJ1-6, the V gene TRBV11-2, with D perhaps TRBD1 (6 bases). Germline V gives CDR1 SGHAT, CDR2 FQNNGV. The CDR3 is 15 residues long. The V end was cut by 6 bases, the J end by 9 bases, with 18 bases between. The CDR3 sequence: CASRAGRGQGSPLHF. The DNA of the CDR3 is TGTGCCAGCAGAGCGGGCCGGGGGCAGGGTTCACCCCTCCACTTT.

This sequence joins TRBV7-6 and TRBJ1-1, with 9 bases identical to TRBD1. Germline V lookup: CDR1 SGHVS, CDR2 FNYEAQ. The length of the CDR3 is 13 residues. V lost 5 bases, J lost 4 bases, and 2 bases stayed unmatched. The CDR3: CASSQTGGTEAFF. CDR3 DNA: TGTGCCAGCAGCCAGACAGGGGGCACTGAAGCTTTCTTT. The full variable domain, with the rest looked up from reference TRBV7-6 and TRBJ1-1, is GAGVSQSPRYKVTKRGQDVALRCDPISGHVSLYWYRQALGQGPEFLTYFNYEAQQDKSGLPNDRFSAERPEGSISTLTIQRTEQRDSAMYRCASSQTGGTEAFFGQGTRLTVV.

By its share, this clonotype is medium-sized. The chain has TRBV7-2 and TRBJ2-5; no definite D call. CDR1 SGHTA and CDR2 FQGNSA come from the germline V gene. The CDR3 spans 14 residues. Trimming removed 6 bases from V and 5 bases from J, with 16 bases in between. The CDR3 is CASRAADILETQYF. The CDR3, as DNA: TGTGCCAGCAGGGCTGCGGATATATTGGAGACCCAGTACTTC.

The chain is built from TRBV7-2 and TRBJ1-2, with TRBD1 as a possible D gene (6 bases). CDR1 and CDR2 (germline): SGHTA, FQGNSA. The V and J ends lost 3 bases and 4 bases respectively, with 12 bases between them. CDR3 length equals 14 residues. The CDR3 bases are TGTGCCAGCAGCTTTCGGGGGGCTGTCTATGGCTACACCTTC. Residues: CASSFRGAVYGYTF.

The V and J genes are TRBV4-1 and TRBJ2-1; 8 bases map to TRBD2. The CDR3 sequence is 15 residues long. Germline V gives CDR1 MGHRA, CDR2 YSYEKL. J gave up 6 bases and V 0 bases, and 4 bases lay outside the gene matches. CDR3 protein: CASSQEGLGGNEQFF. CDR3 DNA: TGCGCCAGCAGCCAAGAGGGACTAGGAGGCAATGAGCAGTTCTTC.

By proportion, this clonotype is medium-sized (0.01 to 0.1%). This CDR3 reads CASSRTGVPQQETQYF. Written as DNA, the CDR3 is TGTGCCAGCAGCCGGACAGGGGTCCCCCAACAAGAGACCCAGTACTTC. This chain connects TRBV7-2 to TRBJ2-5; 9 positions agree with TRBD1. CDR3 length equals 16 residues. Germline V CDR1 and CDR2: SGHTA, FQGNSA. Losses at the gene ends were 5 bases for V and 2 bases for J; bases not matched to a gene: 9.

The chain combines TRBV11-1 with TRBJ2-1; D possibly uses TRBD1 or TRBD2 (5 bases each). V lost 1 base and J lost 10, with 17 bases in between. The CDR3 spans 15 residues. The germline V gene encodes CDR1 SGHAT and CDR2 FQDESV (reference sequence). CDR3 protein: CASSLVRGDSYEQFF. The CDR3 bases are TGTGCCAGCAGCTTAGTTCGGGGCGACTCCTACGAGCAGTTCTTC. Using reference TRBV11-1 and TRBJ2-1 for the parts outside the CDR3, the full variable domain is EAEVAQSPRYKITEKSQAVAFWCDPISGHATLYWYRQILGQGPELLVQFQDESVVDDSQLPKDRFSAERLKGVDSTLKIQPAELGDSAMYLCASSLVRGDSYEQFFGPGTRLTVL.